This TCR beta chain was retrieved from a study of blood T cell repertoires in COVID-19. Study information: Sites across the United States, Italy and Spain contributed samples from acute and convalescent COVID-19.

The CDR3 consists of 13 residues. The germline V gene has CDR1 SGHAT and CDR2 FQNNGV. Deletions cut 3 bases from V and 7 bases from J, with 12 bases between. Original handling: Counts of nucleated cells, estimated from reference gene primer amplification, were obtained. Clones were read by immunoSEQ multiplex PCR, and TCRdb kept only the in-frame ones, dropping some. D and trimming were read from the DNA, whereas the V and J calls and clone size are those reported in that table. Here the sample spans under 350,000 clones, around nine tenths being singletons. The TCR originated in a man aged 50-60 years with acute or convalescent COVID-19. Input material: peripheral blood. This chain links TRBV11-2 with TRBJ1-2; possibly TRBD1 for D (6 bases). The CDR3 DNA reads as TGTGCCAGCAGCTTTCCAGGGGTGGGTGGCTACACCTTC. This encodes CASSFPGVGGYTF.